These 16 T cell receptor beta chains were sequenced from one sample in a study of a mutant IDH1 vaccine in newly diagnosed glioma. The time point is: week 23, last vaccination. In every dose of vaccine, 300 ug of mutant IDH1 20-mer peptide was given alongside topical imiquimod. The assay was immunoSEQ multiplex PCR, and TCRdb's table has in-frame clones only and misses some. This sample carries roughly 40,000 clones, 80% to 95% of them seen once, and the ten largest clones take just under 4%. The antigens these receptors bind are not known. This specimen was PBMCs, taken from a glioma patient whose treatment included an IDH1 peptide vaccine. These receptors all come from a man aged 45 to 65 with glioma.

The chain links TRBV6-6 to TRBJ1-2; 10 nucleotides agree with TRBD1. V trimming: 5 bases; J trimming: 3 bases; junction bases outside the gene matches: 6. Germline CDR1 and CDR2: MNHNY and SVGAGI (reference sequence). The CDR3 runs 15 residues. CDR3 nucleotide sequence: TGTGCCAGCAGTACAGGGACAGGGGAACACTATGGCTACACCTTC. Encoded protein: CASSTGTGEHYGYTF.

V is TRBV7-9 and J is TRBJ1-2; 10 bases match TRBD1. The CDR3 extends over 15 amino acids. J lost 6 bases, V lost 6 bases, and 10 bases had no gene match. CDR1 and CDR2 from the germline V gene are SEHNR and FQNEAQ (reference sequence). CDR3 coding DNA: TGTGCCAGCAGTTGGGCGACAGGGGGCGCGGATGGCTACACCTTC. Encoded protein: CASSWATGGADGYTF.

The genes are TRBV19 and TRBJ1-5; D might be TRBD1 (6 bases). V lost 2 bases to trimming and J lost 8 bases, with 13 bases between them. Germline CDR1 reads LNHDA; CDR2 reads SQIVND (reference sequence). This CDR3 comprises 14 residues. The CDR3 sequence: CASSISEGGKPQHF. CDR3 in DNA: TGTGCCAGTAGTATAAGCGAGGGGGGAAAGCCCCAGCATTTT.

Written as DNA, the CDR3 is TGCAGCGTTGTTGTAACGCCTCCGAACACTGAAGCTTTCTTT. This translates into CSVVVTPPNTEAFF. The chain is built from TRBV29-1 and TRBJ1-1; no definite D call. Germline-derived CDR1 and CDR2 are SQVTM and ANQGSEA. The CDR3 is made up of 14 amino acids. The ends were cut back, 4 bases at V and 1 base at J, with 13 bases in the middle.

V is TRBV18 and J is TRBJ1-2; no clear D gene. Germline V CDR1 and CDR2: KGHSH, LQKENI. The V and J ends lost 3 bases and 4 bases respectively, with 6 bases between them. The CDR3 has 12 amino acids. For the CDR3, the DNA is TGTGCCAGCTCACCCGACGCCTATGGCTACACCTTC. It translates to CASSPDAYGYTF.

The chain combines TRBV6-6 with TRBJ2-5, with 14 bases aligning to TRBD2. The germline V gene has CDR1 MNHNY and CDR2 SVGAGI (reference sequence). This CDR3 region has 16 residues. Trimming cost V 5 bases and J 2 bases; bases outside gene matches: 4. This CDR3 reads CASSRGLAGVQETQYF. The DNA for the CDR3 is TGTGCCAGCAGTAGGGGACTAGCGGGGGTTCAAGAGACCCAGTACTTC.

This chain uses TRBV5-6 with TRBJ1-2, with D perhaps matching TRBD1 (5 bases). Germline V CDR1 and CDR2: SGHDT, YYEEEE. The CDR3 is 13 amino acids. V dropped 4 bases and J dropped 8 bases, with 15 bases sitting between them. CDR3 sequence: CASSQGRGLGYTF. The CDR3 DNA sequence: TGTGCCAGCAGCCAGGGACGGGGTCTGGGCTACACCTTC.

V and J are TRBV5-4 and TRBJ2-7, with 12 bases matching TRBD1. Germline CDR1 is SGHNT and CDR2 is YYREEE (reference sequence). The length of the CDR3 is 15 residues. The V gene end was trimmed by 5 bases and the J gene end by 9 bases; junction bases not matched to a gene: 12. The CDR3 bases are TGTGCCAGCAGTCCCGGGACAGGGGGCGCCGGGGGGCAGTACTTC. Protein product: CASSPGTGGAGGQYF.

The chain joins TRBV7-6 to TRBJ2-2; 8 bases fit TRBD1. The CDR3 covers 17 residues. The trim removed 2 bases at V and 7 bases at J, leaving 12 bases unmatched. The germline V gene has CDR1 SGHVS and CDR2 FNYEAQ. Here the CDR3 DNA reads TGTGCCAGCAGCTTAAGGGCCCGGACAGGGACGGGCGGGGAGCTGTTTTTT. This translates into CASSLRARTGTGGELFF.

The rearrangement links TRBV5-1 to TRBJ2-1; unclear D gene. The CDR3 spans 15 residues. Trimming took off 0 bases at V and 10 bases at J, with 17 bases between the two ends. Germline V lookup: CDR1 SGHRS, CDR2 YFSETQ. In DNA form, the CDR3 reads TGCGCCAGCAGCTTGGTCGGTCTTAGTGGCAGCGAGCAGTTCTTC. Translating it yields CASSLVGLSGSEQFF.

The chain links TRBV7-8 to TRBJ2-7; a weak D match, TRBD2 (5 bases). This CDR3 is 13 amino acids long. The germline CDR1 and CDR2 sequences are SGHVS and FQNEAQ. Trimming pared 2 bases from V and 7 bases from J, leaving 12 bases between. CDR3 protein: CASSLKGAKEQYF. The CDR3 coding sequence is TGTGCCAGCAGCTTAAAGGGAGCTAAAGAGCAGTACTTC.

This chain connects TRBV5-1 to TRBJ2-7; D gene ambiguous. CDR1 is SGHRS and CDR2 is YFSETQ in the germline V gene. The CDR3 length is 14 residues. V gave up 6 bases and J gave up 5 bases, with 18 bases separating them. CDR3 sequence: CASTKDSPLDEQYF. CDR3 nucleotides: TGCGCCAGCACCAAGGATAGCCCCCTGGACGAGCAGTACTTC.

V gene TRBV7-8 combines with J gene TRBJ2-5; D not resolved. The germline gives CDR1 SGHVS, CDR2 FQNEAQ. The CDR3 extends over 13 amino acids. The V end lost 5 bases, the J end lost 4 bases, and 11 bases lay between the germline ends. CDR3 DNA sequence: TGTGCCAGCAGCCCCCCAGGTCGAGAGACCCAGTACTTC. It translates to CASSPPGRETQYF. Using reference TRBV7-8 and TRBJ2-5 for the parts outside the CDR3, the full variable domain is GAGVSQSPRYKVAKRGQDVALRCDPISGHVSLFWYQQALGQGPEFLTYFQNEAQLDKSGLPSDRFFAERPEGSVSTLKIQRTQQEDSAVYLCASSPPGRETQYFGPGTRLLVL.

The chain combines TRBV19 with TRBJ1-2, with D tentatively TRBD1 (6 bases). The length of the CDR3 is 13 residues. CDR1 and CDR2 from the germline V gene are LNHDA and SQIVND (reference sequence). With 6 bases removed from V and 8 bases from J, the gap between germline ends came to 16 bases. This CDR3 is CASRLGGAQGYTF. CDR3 DNA sequence: TGTGCCAGTAGATTGGGGGGGGCGCAAGGCTACACCTTC.

V and J are TRBV5-5 and TRBJ2-3, with D unresolved. The germline CDR1 and CDR2 sequences are SGHKS and YYEKEE (reference sequence). The CDR3 is 13 amino acids. V lost 2 bases and J 2 bases, leaving 6 bases between the germline ends. DNA of the CDR3: TGTGCCAGCAGCTTCTCAGCCACAGATACGCAGTATTTT. Its protein product is CASSFSATDTQYF.

This clone was counted once. The rearrangement joins TRBV4-3 to TRBJ1-6; a weak D match, TRBD1 (5 bases). Per germline, CDR1 LGHNA and CDR2 YSLEER. This CDR3 is built from 19 residues. The V and J ends lost 2 bases and 3 bases respectively, with 20 bases between them. Written as DNA, the CDR3 is TGCGCCAGCAGCCAAAACCCCCCGACATTAAGGGGCTATAATTCACCCCTCCACTTT. Its translation: CASSQNPPTLRGYNSPLHF.